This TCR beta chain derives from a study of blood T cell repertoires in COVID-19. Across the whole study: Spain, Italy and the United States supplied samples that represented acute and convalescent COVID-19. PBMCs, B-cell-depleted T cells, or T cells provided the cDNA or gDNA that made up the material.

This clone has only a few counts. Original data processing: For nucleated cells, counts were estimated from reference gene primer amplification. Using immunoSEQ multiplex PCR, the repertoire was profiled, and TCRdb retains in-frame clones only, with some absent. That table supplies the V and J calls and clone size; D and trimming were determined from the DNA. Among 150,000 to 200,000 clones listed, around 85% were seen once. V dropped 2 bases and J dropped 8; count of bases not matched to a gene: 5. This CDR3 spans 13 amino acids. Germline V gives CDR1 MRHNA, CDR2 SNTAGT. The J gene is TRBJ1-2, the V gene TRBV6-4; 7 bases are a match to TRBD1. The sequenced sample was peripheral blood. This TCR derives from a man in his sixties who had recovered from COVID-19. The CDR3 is CASSDGTAGGYTF. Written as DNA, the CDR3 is TGTGCCAGCAGTGACGGGACAGCCGGAGGCTACACCTTC.